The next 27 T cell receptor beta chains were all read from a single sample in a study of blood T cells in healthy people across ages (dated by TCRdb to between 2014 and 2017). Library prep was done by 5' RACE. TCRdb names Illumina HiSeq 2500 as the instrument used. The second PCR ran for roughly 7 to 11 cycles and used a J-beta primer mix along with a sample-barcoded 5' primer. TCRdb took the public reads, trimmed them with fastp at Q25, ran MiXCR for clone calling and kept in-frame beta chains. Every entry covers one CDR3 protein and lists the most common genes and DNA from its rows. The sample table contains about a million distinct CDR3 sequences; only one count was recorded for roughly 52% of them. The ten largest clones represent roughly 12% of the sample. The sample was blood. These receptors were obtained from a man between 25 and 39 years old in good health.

The CDR3 nucleotides are TGCGCCAGCAGCCCATTGAGTTCAGGGGGGCGCAACAATGAGCAGTTCTTC. As protein: CASSPLSSGGRNNEQFF. The chain carries TRBV4-1 and TRBJ2-1; a weak D match, TRBD1 (7 bases). The V end was cut by 4 bases, the J end by 5 bases, with 21 bases between. CDR1 is MGHRA, CDR2 YSYEKL, per germline. CDR3 length equals 17 residues.

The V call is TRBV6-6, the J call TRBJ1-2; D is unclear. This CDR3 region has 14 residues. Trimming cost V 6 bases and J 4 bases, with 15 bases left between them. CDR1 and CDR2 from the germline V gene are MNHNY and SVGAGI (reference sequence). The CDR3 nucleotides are TGTGCCAGCAGGGACGGAGCCGAGGGCTATGGCTACACCTTC. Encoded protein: CASRDGAEGYGYTF.

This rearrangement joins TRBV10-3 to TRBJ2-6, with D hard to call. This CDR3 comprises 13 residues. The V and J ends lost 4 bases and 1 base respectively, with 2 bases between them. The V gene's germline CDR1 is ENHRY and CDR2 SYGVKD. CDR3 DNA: TGTGCCATCAGTGGGTCTGGGGCCAACGTCCTGACTTTC. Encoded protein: CAISGSGANVLTF.

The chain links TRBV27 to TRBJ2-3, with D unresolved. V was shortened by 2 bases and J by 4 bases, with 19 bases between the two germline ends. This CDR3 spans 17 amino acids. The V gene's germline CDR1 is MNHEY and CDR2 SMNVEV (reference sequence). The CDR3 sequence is CASSLERQPGSADTQYF. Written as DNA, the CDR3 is TGTGCCAGCAGTTTAGAGCGCCAGCCGGGTTCCGCAGATACGCAGTATTTT.

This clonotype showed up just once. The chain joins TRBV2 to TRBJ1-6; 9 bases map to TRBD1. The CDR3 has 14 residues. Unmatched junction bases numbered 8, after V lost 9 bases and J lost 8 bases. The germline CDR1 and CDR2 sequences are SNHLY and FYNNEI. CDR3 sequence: CASGQGLGDSPLHF. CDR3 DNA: TGTGCCAGTGGACAGGGGCTAGGGGATTCACCCCTCCACTTT.

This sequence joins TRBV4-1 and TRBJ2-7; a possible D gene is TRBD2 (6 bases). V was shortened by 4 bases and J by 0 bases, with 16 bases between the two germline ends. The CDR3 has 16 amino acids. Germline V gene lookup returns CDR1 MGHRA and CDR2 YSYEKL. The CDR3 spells CASSPVSGGSSYEQYF. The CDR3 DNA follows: TGCGCCAGCAGCCCTGTTAGCGGTGGGAGCTCCTACGAGCAGTACTTC.

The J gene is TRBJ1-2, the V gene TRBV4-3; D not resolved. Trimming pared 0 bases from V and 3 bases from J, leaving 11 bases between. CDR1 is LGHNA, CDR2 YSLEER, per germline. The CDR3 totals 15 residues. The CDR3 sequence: CASSQDPSSHYGYTF. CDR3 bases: TGCGCCAGCAGCCAAGATCCCAGCTCCCACTATGGCTACACCTTC.

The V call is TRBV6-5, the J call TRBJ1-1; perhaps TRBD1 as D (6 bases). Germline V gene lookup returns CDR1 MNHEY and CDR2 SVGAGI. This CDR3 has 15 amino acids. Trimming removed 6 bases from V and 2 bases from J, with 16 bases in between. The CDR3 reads CASRYRDRINTEAFF. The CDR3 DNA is TGTGCCAGCAGGTACAGGGACCGAATCAACACTGAAGCTTTCTTT.

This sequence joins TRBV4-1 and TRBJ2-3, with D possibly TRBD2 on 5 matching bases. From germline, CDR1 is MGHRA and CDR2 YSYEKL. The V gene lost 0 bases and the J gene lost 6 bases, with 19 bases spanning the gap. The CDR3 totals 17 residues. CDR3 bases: TGCGCCAGCAGCCAAGACCCGGGGTCATTTAGGATCGATACGCAGTATTTT. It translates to CASSQDPGSFRIDTQYF.

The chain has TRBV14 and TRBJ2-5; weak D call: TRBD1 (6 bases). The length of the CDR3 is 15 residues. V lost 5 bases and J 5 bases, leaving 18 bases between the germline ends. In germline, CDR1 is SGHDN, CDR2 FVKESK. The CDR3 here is CASSAGLWGQETQYF. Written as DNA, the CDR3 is TGTGCCAGCAGCGCCGGTTTGTGGGGGCAGGAGACCCAGTACTTC.

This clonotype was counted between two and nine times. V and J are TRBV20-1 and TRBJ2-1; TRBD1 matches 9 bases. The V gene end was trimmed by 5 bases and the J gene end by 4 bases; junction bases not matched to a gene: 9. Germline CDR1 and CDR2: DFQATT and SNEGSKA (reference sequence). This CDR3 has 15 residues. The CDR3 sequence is CSALLLDRGYNEQFF. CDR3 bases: TGCAGTGCTCTGCTATTGGACAGGGGATACAATGAGCAGTTCTTC.

The chain's CDR3 is CASRVDRESDTQYF. The CDR3 nucleotides are TGTGCCAGCAGAGTTGACAGGGAATCAGATACGCAGTATTTT. J is TRBJ2-3 and V is TRBV6-4, with 7 positions matching TRBD1. Germline CDR1 MRHNA, CDR2 SNTAGT. The length of the CDR3 is 14 residues. V shed 6 bases and J 4 bases; nucleotides not matched to a gene: 7.

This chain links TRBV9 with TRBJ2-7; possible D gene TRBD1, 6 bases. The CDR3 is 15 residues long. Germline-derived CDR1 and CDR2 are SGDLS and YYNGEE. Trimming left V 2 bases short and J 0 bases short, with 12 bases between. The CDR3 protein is CASSVDSRSSYEQYF. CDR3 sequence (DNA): TGTGCCAGCAGCGTGGACAGTAGGAGCTCCTACGAGCAGTACTTC.

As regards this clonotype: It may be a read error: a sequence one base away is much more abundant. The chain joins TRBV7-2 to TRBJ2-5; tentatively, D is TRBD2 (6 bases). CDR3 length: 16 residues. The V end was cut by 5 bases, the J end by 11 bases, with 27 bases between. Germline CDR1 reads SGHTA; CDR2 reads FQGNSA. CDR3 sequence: CASSARTGLTNNEQYF. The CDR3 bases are TGTGCCAGCAGCGCTCGGACGGGACTGACTAACAATGAGCAGTACTTC.

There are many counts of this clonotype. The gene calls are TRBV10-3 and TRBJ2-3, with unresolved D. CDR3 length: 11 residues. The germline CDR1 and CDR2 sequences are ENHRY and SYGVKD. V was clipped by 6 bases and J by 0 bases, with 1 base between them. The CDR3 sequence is CAIRSTDTQYF. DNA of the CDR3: TGTGCCATCAGAAGCACAGATACGCAGTATTTT.

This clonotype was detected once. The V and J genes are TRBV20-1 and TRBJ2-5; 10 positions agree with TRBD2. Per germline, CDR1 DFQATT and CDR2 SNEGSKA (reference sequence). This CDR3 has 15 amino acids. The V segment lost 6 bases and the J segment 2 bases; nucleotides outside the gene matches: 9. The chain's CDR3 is CSAPGLTSGQETQYF. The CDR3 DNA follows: TGCAGTGCCCCGGGGTTGACTAGCGGGCAAGAGACCCAGTACTTC.

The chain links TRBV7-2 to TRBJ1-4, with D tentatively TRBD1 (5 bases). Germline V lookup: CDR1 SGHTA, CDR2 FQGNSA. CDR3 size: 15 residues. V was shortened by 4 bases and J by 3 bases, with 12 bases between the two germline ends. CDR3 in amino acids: CASSYTPGSNEKLFF. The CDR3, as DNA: TGTGCCAGCAGCTATACCCCAGGGTCTAATGAAAAACTGTTTTTT.

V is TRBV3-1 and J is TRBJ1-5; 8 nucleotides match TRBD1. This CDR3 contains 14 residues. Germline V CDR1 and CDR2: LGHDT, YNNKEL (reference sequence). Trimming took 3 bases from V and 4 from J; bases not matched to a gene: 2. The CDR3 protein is CASSQRQGNQPQHF. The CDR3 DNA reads TGTGCCAGCAGCCAGAGACAGGGGAATCAGCCCCAGCATTTT. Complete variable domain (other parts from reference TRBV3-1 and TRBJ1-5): DTAVSQTPKYLVTQMGNDKSIKCEQNLGHDTMYWYKQDSKKFLKIMFSYNNKELIINETVPNRFSPKSPDKAHLNLHINSLELGDSAVYFCASSQRQGNQPQHFGDGTRLSIL.

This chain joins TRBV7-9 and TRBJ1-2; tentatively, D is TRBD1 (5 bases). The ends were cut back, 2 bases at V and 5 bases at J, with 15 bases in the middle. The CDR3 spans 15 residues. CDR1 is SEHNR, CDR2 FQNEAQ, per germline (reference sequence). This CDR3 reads CASSLSPGTGYGYTF. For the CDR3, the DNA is TGTGCCAGCAGCTTATCCCCCGGGACCGGTTATGGCTACACCTTC.

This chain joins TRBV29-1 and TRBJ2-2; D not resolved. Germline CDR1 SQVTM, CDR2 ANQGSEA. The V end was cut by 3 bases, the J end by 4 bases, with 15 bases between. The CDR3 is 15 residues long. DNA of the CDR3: TGCAGCGTTGACGCGTCGGATATTTTCACCGGGGAGCTGTTTTTT. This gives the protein CSVDASDIFTGELFF.

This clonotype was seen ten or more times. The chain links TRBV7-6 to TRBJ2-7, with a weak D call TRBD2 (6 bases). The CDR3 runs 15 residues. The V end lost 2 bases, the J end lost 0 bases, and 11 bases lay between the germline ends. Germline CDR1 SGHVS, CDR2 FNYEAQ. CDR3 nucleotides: TGTGCCAGCAGCTTACTGGGGGGTGACTCCTACGAGCAGTACTTC. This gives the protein CASSLLGGDSYEQYF.

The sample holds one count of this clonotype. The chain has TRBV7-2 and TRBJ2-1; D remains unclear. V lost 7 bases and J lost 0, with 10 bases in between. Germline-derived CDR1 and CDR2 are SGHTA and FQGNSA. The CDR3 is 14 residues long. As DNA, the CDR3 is TGTGCCAGCAAAAGTGCGAGCTCCTACAATGAGCAGTTCTTC. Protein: CASKSASSYNEQFF.

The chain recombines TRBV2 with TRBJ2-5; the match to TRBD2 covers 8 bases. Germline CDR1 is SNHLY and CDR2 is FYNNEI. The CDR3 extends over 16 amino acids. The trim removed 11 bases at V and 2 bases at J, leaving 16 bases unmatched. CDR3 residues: CAGIWARSGVQETQYF. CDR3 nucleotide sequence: TGTGCCGGCATTTGGGCCCGTAGCGGGGTACAAGAGACCCAGTACTTC.

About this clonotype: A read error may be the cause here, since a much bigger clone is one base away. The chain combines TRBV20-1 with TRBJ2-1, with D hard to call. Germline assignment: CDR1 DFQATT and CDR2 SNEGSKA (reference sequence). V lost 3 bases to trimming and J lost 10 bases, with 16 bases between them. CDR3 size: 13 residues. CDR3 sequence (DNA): TGCAGTGCTAGTTCGAACCCGTCATACGAGCAGTTCTTC. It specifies CSASSNPSYEQFF.

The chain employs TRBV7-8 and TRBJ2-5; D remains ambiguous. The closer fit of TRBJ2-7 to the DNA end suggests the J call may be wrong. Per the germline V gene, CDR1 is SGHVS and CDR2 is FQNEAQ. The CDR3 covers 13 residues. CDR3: CASSLIRLYEQYF. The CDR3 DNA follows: TGTGCCAGCAGCCTCATCAGGTTGTACGAGCAGTACTTC.

CDR3 DNA sequence: TGTGCCAGCATTCCCGGGACTAGCGGGAAGGATGAGCAGTTCTTC. Translation: CASIPGTSGKDEQFF. The chain links TRBV6-2 or TRBV6-3 to TRBJ2-1; TRBD2 agrees at 13 bases. The CDR3 consists of 15 residues. Germline loops: CDR1 MNHEY, CDR2 SVGEGT. After removal of 7 bases from V and 8 bases from J, the junction contained 8 bases not matched to a gene.

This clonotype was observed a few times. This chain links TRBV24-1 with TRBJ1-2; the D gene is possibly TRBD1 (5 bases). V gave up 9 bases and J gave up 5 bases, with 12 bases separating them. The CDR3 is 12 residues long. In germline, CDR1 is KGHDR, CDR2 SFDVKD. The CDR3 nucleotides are TGTGCCACCCAACAGGATAAATATGGCTACACCTTC. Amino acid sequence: CATQQDKYGYTF.